This T cell receptor (beta chain) was obtained from a study of shared clonotypes between healthy human individuals. This clone was found once. Its antigen is unidentified. As originally analysed: Filtering differed since immunoSEQ provided only junctions, with no quality scores. Here immunoSEQ multiplex PCR was the method, and the copy in TCRdb shows in-frame clones only, minus some. Clone size and the V and J calls come from that table; the DNA yielded D and trimming. Counted here are some 1.5 million clones, over 95% occurring once; the ten biggest clones make up roughly 1.2%. Study-wide points: The four-donor shared clonotypes exceeded non-shared clonotypes in generation probability, with non-shared ones scoring lower. Of the naive CD4 clonotypes, approximately 5% were shared across a handful of donors.

Between the trimmed V and J ends, which lost 4 bases and 0 bases, there was a span of 12 bases. This CDR3 is 15 amino acids long. Germline assignment: CDR1 KGHSH and CDR2 LQKENI. This chain connects TRBV18 to TRBJ1-2, with D possibly being TRBD1 (5 bases). Sequencing was performed on naive CD4+ T cells sorted from blood. The sample's subset: CD45RA+ positively selected. The receptor was derived from a man aged 25-45 years in good health. CDR3 amino acids: CASSRGGTPNYGYTF. CDR3 in DNA: TGTGCCAGCTCACGTGGTGGGACCCCTAACTATGGCTACACCTTC.